This TCR beta chain was found in a study of T-cell memory formation after mild COVID-19. A single record per CDR3 protein comes from TCRdb applying MiXCR to the 5' RACE reads. The repertoire holds around 310,000 distinct CDR3 sequences, with roughly 15% as singletons. The CDR3 totals 15 residues. Germline CDR1 reads SGDLS; CDR2 reads YYNGEE. With V trimmed by 4 bases and J by 7 bases, 12 bases remained unmatched. The specimen sequenced was PBMCs or a T cell subset sorted from them (not recorded which). The TCR sequence derives from a man between 18 and 29 years old who had mild COVID-19 (a few samples of this study predate the infection). Cell type and time point are not known. The genes are TRBV9 and TRBJ2-5; TRBD1 aligns across 8 bases. CDR3 loop: CASSSDRGHLGTQYF. The DNA for the CDR3 is TGTGCCAGCAGCTCAGACAGGGGTCACCTAGGGACCCAGTACTTC. The full variable domain, in which reference TRBV9 and TRBJ2-5 provide the parts outside the CDR3, is DSGVTQTPKHLITATGQRVTLRCSPRSGDLSVYWYQQSLDQGLQFLIQYYNGEERAKGNILERFSAQQFPDLHSELNLSSLELGDSALYFCASSSDRGHLGTQYFGPGTRLLVL.